These T cell receptor beta chains were read from a single sample in a study of regulatory T cells in long-lasting Graves disease. TCRdb re-analysed the multiplex PCR reads in MiXCR, keeping a single row per CDR3 protein. The sample holds roughly 450,000 distinct CDR3 sequences, about 20% seen once. The sequences come from peripheral blood mononuclear cells (PBMCs), collected when the disease was refractory, from a patient treated with antithyroid drugs. The receptor set was obtained from a female donor with Graves disease. CDR3s include the opening cysteine and the closing phenylalanine or tryptophan. A D gene is named only where the DNA matches it firmly. Size is stated for part of the rows, as once, few or many counts, or as a class when the clone is expanded.

j_call d_call clone_size v_call cdr3_aa cdr3_nt
TRBJ2-2 . few TRBV30 CAWRSTSTGELFF TGTGCCTGGAGAAGCACCTCCACCGGGGAGCTGTTTTTT
TRBJ1-2 . many TRBV9 CASSVAPDASYGYTF TGTGCCAGCAGCGTAGCTCCCGATGCCAGCTATGGCTACACCTTC
TRBJ1-2 . many TRBV30 CAWRGRLGYGYTF TGTGCCTGGAGGGGCCGTTTGGGGTATGGCTACACCTTC
TRBJ1-2 . many TRBV2 CASRRVYGYTF TGTGCCAGCCGACGGGTCTATGGCTACACCTTC
TRBJ1-2 . many TRBV7-8 CASSLVPGSNLYGYTF TGTGCCAGCAGCTTAGTACCGGGATCGAATCTTTATGGCTACACCTTC
TRBJ2-4 . many TRBV2 CASRDFHPTKNIQYF TGTGCCAGCCGGGACTTCCACCCTACCAAAAACATTCAGTACTTC
TRBJ2-7 . many TRBV6-1 CASSEVGFTYEQYF TGTGCCAGCAGTGAGGTGGGATTTACCTACGAGCAGTACTTC
TRBJ2-6 . many TRBV12-3/TRBV12-4 CASSLNSGANVLTF TGTGCCAGCAGCTTAAACTCTGGGGCCAACGTCCTGACTTTC
TRBJ2-5 . . TRBV20-1 CSAPNTYAQLQETQYF TGCAGTGCTCCTAATACCTATGCCCAATTGCAAGAGACCCAGTACTTC
TRBJ2-2 . . TRBV12-3/TRBV12-4 CASSLQGGYTGEPFF TGTGCCAGCAGTTTACAGGGGGGTTACACCGGGGAGCCGTTTTTT
TRBJ2-2 TRBD2 . TRBV19 CASSIDLAAGPDTGELFF TGTGCCAGTAGTATAGATCTCGCAGCGGGACCTGACACCGGGGAGCTGTTTTTT
TRBJ1-6 . . TRBV19 CASSIGAGPGSSPLHF TGTGCCAGTAGTATAGGCGCCGGCCCGGGCAGTTCACCCCTCCACTTT
TRBJ1-2 TRBD1 . TRBV7-2 CASSPPGQGADGYTF TGTGCCAGCAGCCCCCCCGGGCAGGGGGCGGATGGCTACACCTTC
TRBJ1-2 . many TRBV11-2 CASSLVHGDYGYTF TGTGCCAGCAGCTTAGTGCACGGAGACTATGGCTACACCTTC
TRBJ1-2 . . TRBV7-9 CASSHQGMGYGYTF TGTGCCAGCAGCCATCAGGGGATGGGGTATGGCTACACCTTC
TRBJ2-7 TRBD1 many TRBV2 CASSERWTGSYEQYF TGTGCCAGCAGTGAACGGTGGACAGGCTCCTACGAGCAGTACTTC
TRBJ2-5 TRBD2 . TRBV28 CASSWAGTSGSYGETQYF TGTGCCAGCAGTTGGGCCGGGACTAGCGGGAGTTATGGAGAGACCCAGTACTTC
TRBJ1-2 . . TRBV6-1 CASSVGQRDYTF TGTGCCAGCTCGGTGGGGCAGAGGGACTACACCTTC
TRBJ2-6 . many TRBV28 CASFSGANVLTF TGTGCCAGCTTCTCTGGGGCCAACGTCCTGACTTTC
TRBJ1-2 . . TRBV25-1 CASSERFQYGYTF TGTGCCAGCAGTGAACGGTTCCAGTATGGCTACACCTTC
TRBJ2-6 . . TRBV9 CASSKAFQRLSGANVLTF TGTGCCAGCAGCAAGGCCTTCCAGAGGTTATCTGGGGCCAACGTCCTGACTTTC
TRBJ1-1 . . TRBV30 CAWSLTQMNTEAFF TGTGCCTGGAGTCTCACCCAAATGAACACTGAAGCTTTCTTT
TRBJ1-4 TRBD1 many TRBV19 CASSGTATNEKLFF TGTGCCAGTAGTGGGACAGCAACTAATGAAAAACTGTTTTTT
TRBJ2-7 . many TRBV28 CASSLTRRVGEQYF TGTGCCAGCAGTTTAACCCGGAGGGTGGGTGAGCAGTACTTC
TRBJ2-1 . . TRBV7-2 CASSLAPVNEQFF TGTGCCAGCAGCTTAGCCCCCGTTAATGAGCAGTTCTTC
TRBJ2-7 . . TRBV5-1 CASSISFISSYEQYF TGCGCCAGCAGTATCTCGTTTATTAGCTCCTACGAGCAGTACTTC
TRBJ1-1 . . TRBV20-1 CSARDPFGGNTEAFF TGCAGTGCTAGAGACCCCTTTGGAGGAAACACTGAAGCTTTCTTT
TRBJ2-1 . . TRBV6-5 CASSSPGPSYNEQFF TGTGCCAGCAGTTCTCCAGGGCCCTCCTACAATGAGCAGTTCTTC
TRBJ1-1 . many TRBV11-2 CASSLPGQAFF TGTGCCAGCAGCCTCCCGGGACAAGCTTTCTTT
TRBJ2-2 TRBD2 . TRBV18 CASSTTSGNTGELFF TGTGCCAGCTCAACAACTAGCGGCAACACCGGGGAGCTGTTTTTT
TRBJ1-1 TRBD1 . TRBV29-1 CSMTGGPNTEAFF TGCAGCATGACAGGGGGGCCGAACACTGAAGCTTTCTTT
TRBJ2-7 . few TRBV3-2 CASSQVESGGNYEQYF TGTGCCAGCAGCCAAGTTGAGAGCGGGGGAAACTACGAGCAGTACTTC
TRBJ2-7 . many TRBV7-2 CASSLDVTVSYEQYF TGTGCCAGCAGCTTAGACGTGACGGTCTCCTACGAGCAGTACTTC
TRBJ2-7 . once TRBV4-3 CASSQGNNSYEQYF TGCGCCAGCAGCCAAGGTAATAACTCCTACGAGCAGTACTTC
TRBJ1-1 . many TRBV7-2 CASSGRVNTEAFF TGTGCCAGCAGCGGCCGGGTGAACACTGAAGCTTTCTTT
TRBJ1-6 . few TRBV27 CATMPGRINSPLHF TGTGCCACCATGCCGGGACGGATAAATTCACCCCTCCACTTT
TRBJ2-3 TRBD2 once TRBV7-3 CASSPSPSGAITDTQYF TGTGCCAGCAGCCCCTCTCCTAGCGGGGCGATCACAGATACGCAGTATTTT
TRBJ2-2 . many TRBV27 CASSLTGLTGELFF TGTGCCAGCAGTTTAACCGGACTCACCGGGGAGCTGTTTTTT
TRBJ2-7 . many TRBV6-1 CASGDMTGAHEQYF TGTGCCAGCGGGGACATGACGGGGGCCCACGAGCAGTACTTC
TRBJ1-2 . many TRBV11-2 CASSFGGHNGYTF TGTGCCAGCAGCTTTGGGGGGCACAATGGCTACACCTTC
TRBJ2-2 TRBD1 few TRBV9 CASSADRVATGELFF TGTGCCAGCAGCGCGGACAGGGTGGCCACCGGGGAGCTGTTTTTT
TRBJ2-7 TRBD1 many TRBV20-1 CSARGGDRGYEQYF TGCAGTGCCCGGGGAGGAGACAGGGGGTACGAGCAGTACTTC
TRBJ1-5 TRBD1 many TRBV12-3/TRBV12-4 CASTDRDRNNQPQHF TGTGCCAGCACGGACCGGGACAGGAACAATCAGCCCCAGCATTTT
TRBJ2-7 TRBD2 many TRBV6-1 CASSIAGSEQYF TGTGCCAGCTCCATAGCGGGATCGGAGCAGTACTTC
TRBJ1-1 . . TRBV13 CASALRQLNTEAFF TGTGCCAGCGCTCTAAGACAGCTGAACACTGAAGCTTTCTTT
TRBJ1-5 . . TRBV5-6 CASSLGPGDQPQHF TGTGCCAGCAGCCTTGGCCCAGGGGATCAGCCCCAGCATTTT
TRBJ2-1 . . TRBV5-6 CASSLAGASEQFF TGTGCCAGCAGCTTGGCAGGGGCAAGTGAGCAGTTCTTC
TRBJ1-2 TRBD1 few TRBV5-1 CASSTTGGAGYGYTF TGCGCCAGCAGCACGACAGGGGGCGCGGGGTATGGCTACACCTTC
TRBJ2-1 TRBD1 . TRBV28 CASSYNLRDRSYNEQFF TGTGCCAGCAGTTATAACCTCCGGGACAGGAGCTACAATGAGCAGTTCTTC
TRBJ2-7 . . TRBV20-1 CSARDSVWATEQYF TGCAGTGCTAGAGATTCAGTTTGGGCAACCGAGCAGTACTTC
TRBJ1-1 . . TRBV9 CASSLGGRGTTEAFF TGTGCCAGCAGCCTTGGTGGGAGGGGGACAACTGAAGCTTTCTTT
TRBJ1-2 . . TRBV5-1 CASSVDTNSNYGYTF TGCGCCAGCAGCGTCGACACAAATTCTAACTATGGCTACACCTTC
TRBJ2-5 . many TRBV5-4 CASSPGGGDQETQYF TGTGCCAGCAGCCCTGGTGGGGGAGACCAAGAGACCCAGTACTTC